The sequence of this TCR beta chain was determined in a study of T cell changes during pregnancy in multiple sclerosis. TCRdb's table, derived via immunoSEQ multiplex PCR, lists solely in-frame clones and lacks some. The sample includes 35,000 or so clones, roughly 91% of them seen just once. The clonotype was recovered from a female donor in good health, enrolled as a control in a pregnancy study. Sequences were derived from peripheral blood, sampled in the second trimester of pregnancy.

The chain's CDR3 is CASRDSLRWDSPLHF. CDR3 DNA: TGTGCCAGTCGGGACTCCCTTAGATGGGATTCACCCCTCCACTTT. The rearrangement links TRBV19 to TRBJ1-6; maybe TRBD1 (5 bases). V was clipped by 8 bases and J by 8 bases, with 19 bases between them. This CDR3 is built from 15 residues. Looked up from germline, CDR1 is LNHDA and CDR2 is SQIVND (reference sequence).